The 19 T cell receptor beta chains listed next were all sequenced from one sample in a study of cytomegalovirus exposure and HLA in healthy donors. Primers included in the PCR were 60 Vbeta and 13 Jbeta primers. Some clones are missing from TCRdb's copy, which holds only in-frame ones; the method was immunoSEQ multiplex PCR. Among about 160,000 clones, under 85% were seen once, and the ten largest hold under 1.5%. Sequenced sample: PBMCs. These receptors were taken from a woman aged 30 to 39 in good health and CMV-seronegative.

The chain couples TRBV5-1 to TRBJ1-1; 9 bases agree with TRBD1. V was pared by 3 bases and J by 4 bases, with 7 bases of the junction left unmatched. This CDR3 has 15 amino acids. Germline V gene sequence: CDR1 SGHRS, CDR2 YFSETQ. In nucleotides, the CDR3 is TGCGCCAGCAGCTCCGACAGGGGGGTGGGCACTGAAGCTTTCTTT. Protein product: CASSSDRGVGTEAFF.

The genes are TRBV30 and TRBJ1-1; no clear D. This CDR3 region has 9 residues. Germline V CDR1 and CDR2: GTSNPN, SVGIG (reference sequence). The ends were cut back, 8 bases at V and 6 bases at J, with 7 bases in the middle. The CDR3 loop is CAPRAEAFF. As DNA, the CDR3 is TGTGCCCCCCGCGCTGAAGCTTTCTTT.

The chain links TRBV5-4 to TRBJ2-3; TRBD2 agrees at 8 bases. V trimming: 1 base; J trimming: 3 bases; junction bases outside the gene matches: 7. The CDR3 extends over 16 amino acids. From germline, CDR1 is SGHNT and CDR2 YYREEE (reference sequence). CDR3 region: CASSLRAGGATDTQYF. CDR3 DNA sequence: TGTGCCAGCAGCTTGCGTGCCGGGGGGGCTACAGATACGCAGTATTTT.

This clone was found a few times. The gene calls are TRBV5-1 and TRBJ2-3; 10 nucleotides align to TRBD2. Germline CDR1 SGHRS, CDR2 YFSETQ. The CDR3 is 17 residues long. J lost 8 bases, V lost 0 bases, and 12 bases had no gene match. CDR3 amino acids: CASSLGSGGADGSTQYF. CDR3 nucleotides: TGCGCCAGCAGCTTGGGAAGCGGGGGGGCAGACGGGAGTACGCAGTATTTT.

This chain joins TRBV11-2 and TRBJ1-2, with D possibly being TRBD1 (5 bases). The CDR3 is 15 residues long. V lost 1 base, J lost 4 bases, and 13 bases lay in between. Looked up from germline, CDR1 is SGHAT and CDR2 is FQNNGV. The CDR3 region is CASSLVPQGGYGYTF. DNA for the CDR3: TGTGCCAGCAGCTTAGTACCCCAGGGAGGCTATGGCTACACCTTC. The full variable domain, its missing parts supplied by reference TRBV11-2 and TRBJ1-2, is EAGVAQSPRYKIIEKRQSVAFWCNPISGHATLYWYQQILGQGPKLLIQFQNNGVVDDSQLPKDRFSAERLKGVDSTLKIQPAKLEDSAVYLCASSLVPQGGYGYTFGSGTRLTVV.

This clone came up once. DNA of the CDR3: TGTGCCAGCAGGGCAGGGGGTGGCGTGAACACTGAAGCTTTCTTT. As protein: CASRAGGGVNTEAFF. The rearrangement links TRBV6-5 to TRBJ1-1; TRBD1 matches at 7 bases. The CDR3 is made up of 15 amino acids. CDR1 MNHEY and CDR2 SVGAGI come from the germline V gene. Unmatched junction bases numbered 7, after V lost 6 bases and J lost 0 bases.

This chain joins TRBV23-1 and TRBJ2-5, with TRBD1 identical over 7 bases. The DNA end favors TRBJ2-7, so the J call may be wrong. TRBV23-1 is filed as an ORF, its function uncertain. This CDR3 comprises 16 residues. The CDR3 region has the DNA TGCGCCAGCAGTCAAACCCCGGGACAGACCCCCTACGAGCAGTACTTC. Its protein product is CASSQTPGQTPYEQYF.

This sequence joins TRBV5-1 and TRBJ2-5, with 11 bases lining up with TRBD2. Germline V lookup: CDR1 SGHRS, CDR2 YFSETQ. The CDR3 spans 16 residues. With 0 bases clipped from V and 2 bases from J, the junction kept 3 bases outside the gene matches. The CDR3 spells CASSLAGTSGQETQYF. CDR3 in DNA: TGCGCCAGCAGCTTGGCGGGGACTAGCGGACAAGAGACCCAGTACTTC.

V gene TRBV7-3 combines with J gene TRBJ2-3, with D tentatively TRBD2 (5 bases). This CDR3 is 12 amino acids long. Trimming took 5 bases from V and 5 from J, leaving 8 bases between them. Germline CDR1 and CDR2: SGHTA and FQGTGA. CDR3 region: CASSEGGDTQYF. The CDR3 DNA reads TGTGCCAGCAGCGAAGGAGGAGATACGCAGTATTTT.

The V gene is TRBV7-9, the J gene TRBJ2-7, with TRBD1 identical over 10 bases. Germline V CDR1 and CDR2: SEHNR, FQNEAQ (reference sequence). V gave up 1 base and J gave up 12 bases; unmatched junction bases: 12. The CDR3 is 15 amino acids. The CDR3 sequence: CASSLDDRGPKRGYF. The CDR3 DNA follows: TGTGCCAGCAGCTTAGACGACAGGGGGCCTAAGCGGGGGTACTTC.

Concerning this clone: Mismatch with germline at one junction end may stem from a read error. The gene calls are TRBV7-9 and TRBJ2-2; D possibly corresponds to TRBD2 (5 bases). Germline V CDR1 and CDR2: SEHNR, FQNEAQ (reference sequence). This CDR3 comprises 17 residues. CDR3 nucleotides: TGTTCCAGCAGTAGCGACCAAATTTCTACGAACACCGGGGAGCTGTTTTTT. Amino acids: CSSSSDQISTNTGELFF.

The V and J genes are TRBV19 and TRBJ1-5; D is undetermined. V gave up 1 base and J gave up 5 bases, with 6 bases separating them. CDR1 LNHDA and CDR2 SQIVND come from the germline V gene (reference sequence). The CDR3 is 13 residues long. The CDR3 region has the DNA TGTGCCAGTAGTATAGTCGGAGATCAGCCCCAGCATTTT. Translated: CASSIVGDQPQHF.

This chain joins TRBV4-1 and TRBJ1-6; perhaps TRBD1 as D (6 bases). The CDR3 loop spans 14 amino acids. V lost 3 bases, J lost 10 bases, and 13 bases lay in between. Germline V gene data show CDR1 as MGHRA and CDR2 as YSYEKL. The CDR3 bases are TGCGCCAGCAGCCAGCAACCTCAGGGGTCACCCCTCCACTTT. Translation: CASSQQPQGSPLHF.

The chain has TRBV6-6 and TRBJ1-6; perhaps TRBD1 as D (6 bases). This CDR3 comprises 16 residues. The germline V gene encodes CDR1 MNHNY and CDR2 SVGAGI (reference sequence). Trimming cost V 0 bases and J 9 bases, with 15 bases left between them. As DNA, the CDR3 is TGTGCCAGCAGTTACTCGAGTATCAGGACAGTTTCACCCCTCCACTTT. Protein sequence: CASSYSSIRTVSPLHF.

The J gene is TRBJ2-3, the V gene TRBV7-3; TRBD2 matches 9 bases. Trimming removed 6 bases from V and 4 bases from J; junction bases left unmatched: 5. The CDR3 is made up of 14 amino acids. CDR1 SGHTA and CDR2 FQGTGA come from the germline V gene. The CDR3 here is CASRGGGAADTQYF. CDR3 DNA: TGTGCCAGCAGGGGCGGGGGGGCAGCAGATACGCAGTATTTT.

The chain joins TRBV5-6 to TRBJ2-7, with TRBD1 matching over 7 bases. After removal of 2 bases from V and 3 bases from J, the junction contained 8 bases not matched to a gene. The CDR3 sequence is 15 residues long. From germline, CDR1 is SGHDT and CDR2 YYEEEE. This chain's CDR3 is CASSFLGGPVYEQYF. The CDR3 region has the DNA TGTGCCAGCAGCTTTCTAGGGGGCCCTGTCTACGAGCAGTACTTC.

The rearrangement joins TRBV7-8 to TRBJ1-4; 9 nucleotides align to TRBD1. Per the germline V gene, CDR1 is SGHVS and CDR2 is FQNEAQ. CDR3 length equals 18 residues. Losses at the gene ends were 1 base for V and 7 bases for J; bases not matched to a gene: 13. The CDR3 bases are TGTGCCAGCAGCTTAGGGATGAGAGGGGGACAGGGTCGTGAAAAACTGTTTTTT. Translated, it gives CASSLGMRGGQGREKLFF.

This chain joins TRBV15 and TRBJ1-6; D possibly corresponds to TRBD1 (6 bases). This CDR3 is built from 14 residues. Germline V gene sequence: CDR1 LNHNV, CDR2 YYDKDF (reference sequence). The ends were cut back, 5 bases at V and 4 bases at J, with 9 bases in the middle. The CDR3 here is CATSWDNYNSPLHF. CDR3 bases: TGTGCCACCAGCTGGGACAATTATAATTCACCCCTCCACTTT. Combining the CDR3 with reference TRBV15 and TRBJ1-6 gives the whole variable domain DAMVIQNPRYQVTQFGKPVTLSCSQTLNHNVMYWYQQKSSQAPKLLFHYYDKDFNNEADTPDNFQSRRPNTSFCFLDIRSPGLGDTAMYLCATSWDNYNSPLHFGNGTRLTVT.

The CDR3 DNA follows: TGTGCCAGCAGCCGGCCGATTCCTCAGGGGAGTCAGCCCCAGCATTTT. It translates to CASSRPIPQGSQPQHF. The chain couples TRBV28 to TRBJ1-5, with D perhaps matching TRBD1 (6 bases). CDR1 is MDHEN and CDR2 is SYDVKM in the germline V gene. Trimming took 6 bases from V and 6 from J, leaving 21 bases between them. CDR3 length equals 16 residues.